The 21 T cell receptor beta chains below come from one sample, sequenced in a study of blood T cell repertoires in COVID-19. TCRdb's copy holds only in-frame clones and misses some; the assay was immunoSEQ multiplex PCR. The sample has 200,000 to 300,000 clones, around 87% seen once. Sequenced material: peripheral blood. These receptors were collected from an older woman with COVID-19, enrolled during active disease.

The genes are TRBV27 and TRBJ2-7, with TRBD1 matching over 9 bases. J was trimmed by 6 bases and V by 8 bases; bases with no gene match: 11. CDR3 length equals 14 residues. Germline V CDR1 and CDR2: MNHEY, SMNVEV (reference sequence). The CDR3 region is CASELPGQGVEQYF. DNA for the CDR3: TGTGCCAGCGAATTACCGGGACAGGGAGTCGAGCAGTACTTC.

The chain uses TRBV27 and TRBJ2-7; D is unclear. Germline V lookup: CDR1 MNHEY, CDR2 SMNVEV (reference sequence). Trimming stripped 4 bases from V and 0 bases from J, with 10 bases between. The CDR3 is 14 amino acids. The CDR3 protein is CASSSVSSSYEQYF. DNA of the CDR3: TGTGCCAGCAGTTCTGTTTCCAGCTCCTACGAGCAGTACTTC.

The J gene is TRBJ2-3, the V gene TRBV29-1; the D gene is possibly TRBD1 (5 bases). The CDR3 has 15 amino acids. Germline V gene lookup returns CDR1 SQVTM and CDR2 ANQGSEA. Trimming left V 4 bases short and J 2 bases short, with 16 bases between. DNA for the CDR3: TGCAGCGTTGCCCCCCCTAGGGGTAACACAGATACGCAGTATTTT. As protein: CSVAPPRGNTDTQYF.

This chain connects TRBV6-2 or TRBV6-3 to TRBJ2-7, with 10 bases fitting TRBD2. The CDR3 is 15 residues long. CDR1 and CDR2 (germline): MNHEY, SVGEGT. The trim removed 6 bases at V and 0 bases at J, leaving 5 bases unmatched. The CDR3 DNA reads TGTGCCAGCAGCACCGGGACTAGCGTCTCCTACGAGCAGTACTTC. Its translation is CASSTGTSVSYEQYF.

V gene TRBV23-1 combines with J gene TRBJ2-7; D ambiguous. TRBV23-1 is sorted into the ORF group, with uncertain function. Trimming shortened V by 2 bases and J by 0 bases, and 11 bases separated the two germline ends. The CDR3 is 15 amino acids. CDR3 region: CASSQVQTVSYEQYF. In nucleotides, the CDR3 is TGCGCCAGCAGTCAAGTCCAAACAGTCTCCTACGAGCAGTACTTC.

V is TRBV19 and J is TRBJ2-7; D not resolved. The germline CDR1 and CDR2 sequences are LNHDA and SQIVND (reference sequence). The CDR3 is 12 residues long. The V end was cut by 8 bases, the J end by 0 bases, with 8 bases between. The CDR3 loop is CASSDNSYEQYF. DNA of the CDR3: TGTGCCAGTTCCGACAACTCCTACGAGCAGTACTTC.

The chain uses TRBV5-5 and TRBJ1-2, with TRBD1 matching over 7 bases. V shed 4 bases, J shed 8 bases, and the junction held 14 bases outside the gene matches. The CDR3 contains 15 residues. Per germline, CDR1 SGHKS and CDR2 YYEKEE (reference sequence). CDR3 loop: CASSRTGVDRGGYTF. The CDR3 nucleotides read TGTGCCAGCAGCCGGACAGGAGTCGACCGGGGGGGCTACACCTTC. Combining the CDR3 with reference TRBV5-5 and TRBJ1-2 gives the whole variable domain DAGVTQSPTHLIKTRGQQVTLRCSPISGHKSVSWYQQVLGQGPQFIFQYYEKEERGRGNFPDRFSARQFPNYSSELNVNALLLGDSALYLCASSRTGVDRGGYTFGSGTRLTVV.

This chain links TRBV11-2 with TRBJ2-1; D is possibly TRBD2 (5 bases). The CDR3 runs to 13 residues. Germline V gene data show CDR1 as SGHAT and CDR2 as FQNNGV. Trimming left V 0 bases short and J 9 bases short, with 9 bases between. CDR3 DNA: TGTGCCAGCAGCTTAGAGAACCGGGGTGAGCAGTTCTTC. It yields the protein CASSLENRGEQFF.

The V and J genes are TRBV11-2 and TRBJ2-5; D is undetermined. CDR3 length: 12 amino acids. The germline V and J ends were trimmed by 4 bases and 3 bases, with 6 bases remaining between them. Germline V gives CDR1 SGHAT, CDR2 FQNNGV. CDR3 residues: CASSSGEETQYF. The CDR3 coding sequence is TGTGCCAGCAGCTCGGGTGAAGAGACCCAGTACTTC.

CDR3 sequence (DNA): TGCAGCGCGAGGGAGGGACAGGGGGCCAAAAACATTCAGTACTTC. It specifies CSAREGQGAKNIQYF. The chain recombines TRBV29-1 with TRBJ2-4, with 10 bases matching TRBD1. With 7 bases clipped from V and 1 base from J, the junction kept 7 bases outside the gene matches. Germline lookup yields CDR1 SQVTM and CDR2 ANQGSEA. The CDR3 contains 15 residues.

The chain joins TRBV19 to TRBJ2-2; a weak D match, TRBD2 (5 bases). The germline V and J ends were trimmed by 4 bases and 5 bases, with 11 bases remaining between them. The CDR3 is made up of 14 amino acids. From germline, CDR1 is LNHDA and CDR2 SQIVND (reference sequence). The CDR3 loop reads CASSNRGKTGELFF. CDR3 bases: TGTGCCAGTAGTAACCGAGGGAAGACCGGGGAGCTGTTTTTT.

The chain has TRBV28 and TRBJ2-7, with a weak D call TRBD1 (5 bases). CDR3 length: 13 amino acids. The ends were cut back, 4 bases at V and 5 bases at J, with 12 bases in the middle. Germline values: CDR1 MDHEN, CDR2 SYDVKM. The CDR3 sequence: CASSYRGPHEQYF. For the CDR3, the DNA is TGTGCCAGCAGTTATAGGGGCCCCCACGAGCAGTACTTC.

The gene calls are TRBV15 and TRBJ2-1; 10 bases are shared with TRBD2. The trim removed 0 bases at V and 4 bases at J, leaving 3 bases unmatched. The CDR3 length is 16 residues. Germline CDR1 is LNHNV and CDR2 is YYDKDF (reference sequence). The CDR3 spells CATSRDRTSGYNEQFF. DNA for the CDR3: TGTGCCACCAGCAGAGATCGGACTAGCGGATACAATGAGCAGTTCTTC.

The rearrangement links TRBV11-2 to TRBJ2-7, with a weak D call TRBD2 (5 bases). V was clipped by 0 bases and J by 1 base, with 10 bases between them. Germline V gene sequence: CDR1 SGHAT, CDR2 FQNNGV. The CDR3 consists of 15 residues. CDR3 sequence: CASSLDITRSYEQYF. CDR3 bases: TGTGCCAGCAGCTTAGATATCACTAGGTCCTACGAGCAGTACTTC.

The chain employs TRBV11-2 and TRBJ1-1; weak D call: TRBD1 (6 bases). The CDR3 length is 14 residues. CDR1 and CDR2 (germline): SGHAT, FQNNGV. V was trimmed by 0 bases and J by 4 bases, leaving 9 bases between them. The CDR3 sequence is CASSLDSRGTEAFF. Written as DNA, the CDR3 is TGTGCCAGCAGCTTAGATAGCAGGGGCACTGAAGCTTTCTTT.

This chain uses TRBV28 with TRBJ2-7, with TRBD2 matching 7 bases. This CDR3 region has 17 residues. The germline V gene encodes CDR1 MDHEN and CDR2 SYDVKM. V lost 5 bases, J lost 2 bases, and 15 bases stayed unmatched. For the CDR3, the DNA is TGTGCCAGCAGTACGTCAGAGCCGGGACTATCAACCTACGAGCAGTACTTC. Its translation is CASSTSEPGLSTYEQYF.

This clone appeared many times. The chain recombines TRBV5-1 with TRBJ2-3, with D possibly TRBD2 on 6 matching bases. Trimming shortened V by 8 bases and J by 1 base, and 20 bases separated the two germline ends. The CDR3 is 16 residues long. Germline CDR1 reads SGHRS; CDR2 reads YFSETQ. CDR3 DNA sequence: TGCGCCAGTTACCTTGGTGGGAGGTTCGGCACAGATACGCAGTATTTT. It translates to CASYLGGRFGTDTQYF.

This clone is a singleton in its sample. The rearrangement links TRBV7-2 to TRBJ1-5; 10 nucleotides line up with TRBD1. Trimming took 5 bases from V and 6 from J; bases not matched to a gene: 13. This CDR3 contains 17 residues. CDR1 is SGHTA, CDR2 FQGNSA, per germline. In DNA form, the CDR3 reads TGTGCCAGCAGCCTGAGGACAGGGGGAAGTCTGGGTCAGCCCCAGCATTTT. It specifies CASSLRTGGSLGQPQHF.

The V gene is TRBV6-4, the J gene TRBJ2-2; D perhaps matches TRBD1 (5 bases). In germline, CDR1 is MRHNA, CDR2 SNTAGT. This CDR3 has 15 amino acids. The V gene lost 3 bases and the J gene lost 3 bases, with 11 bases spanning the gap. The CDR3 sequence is CASSDPQEYTGELFF. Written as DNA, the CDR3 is TGTGCCAGCAGTGATCCACAGGAATACACCGGGGAGCTGTTTTTT.

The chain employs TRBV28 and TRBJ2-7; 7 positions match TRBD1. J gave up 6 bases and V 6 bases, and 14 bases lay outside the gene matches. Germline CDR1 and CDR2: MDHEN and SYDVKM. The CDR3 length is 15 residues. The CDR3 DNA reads TGTGCCAGCAGGCCAATCCGGGACAGCCCCCTCGAGCAGTACTTC. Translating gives CASRPIRDSPLEQYF.

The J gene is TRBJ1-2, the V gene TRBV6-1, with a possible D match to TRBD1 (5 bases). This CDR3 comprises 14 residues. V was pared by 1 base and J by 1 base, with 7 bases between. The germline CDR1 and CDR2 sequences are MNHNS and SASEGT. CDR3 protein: CASSEGGSNYGYTF. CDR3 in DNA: TGTGCCAGCAGTGAAGGGGGCAGTAACTATGGCTACACCTTC.